This TCR beta chain originates from a study of naive and memory T cell subsets. Study-level points and caveats: Naive repertoires, especially CD8, held a few larger clonotypes, possibly memory cells re-expressing CD45RA.

Both TRBC1 and TRBC2 were covered by a beta constant-region primer of two equimolar oligonucleotides. Ligated cDNA was amplified by four rounds of PCR with nested alpha and beta constant-region primers and SP2. TCRdb re-derived calls from the UMI-ligation and nested PCR reads in MiXCR, one entry per CDR3 protein. This sample has roughly 100,000 distinct CDR3 sequences, with 13% to 15% found just once. CDR3 length: 15 amino acids. Germline CDR1 and CDR2: LGHNA and YSLEER. J gave up 5 bases and V 2 bases, and 2 bases lay outside the gene matches. Cells stained for CD3, CD4, CD8, CD45RA and CD27 were sorted into four subsets. This clonotype occurred a few times. The antigen remains unidentified.

The TCR was taken from a human donor in good health. This chain joins TRBV4-3 and TRBJ2-3; the match to TRBD2 covers 12 bases. The material sequenced was naive CD8+ T cells from blood. The DNA for the CDR3 is TGCGCCAGCAGCCAACTAGCGGGGGGGAAAGATACGCAGTATTTT. This gives the protein CASSQLAGGKDTQYF.